The T cell receptor (beta chain) under discussion was sequenced for a study of cytomegalovirus exposure and HLA in healthy donors (dated by TCRdb to about 2017). As for the study more broadly: According to an earlier analysis of 550 to 700 of the donors, about 180 million T cells yielded 90 million to 130 million unique TCR beta sequences and 276 Gb of sequence data. Approximately 310 gigabases of sequencing data and 91 million or so unique TCR sequences made up an early release that covered 500 to 650 HLA-typed donors. Among the roughly 380 genotyped donors, approximately 81% belonged to the genetic ancestry cluster associated with self-reported Caucasian donors. The study aimed to test whether signatures of past pathogen exposure could be identified by cataloging public T cell receptors. The study used immunosequencing to profile the T cell repertoires of 670 or so subjects and linked those repertoires to cytomegalovirus serostatus. Along with the roughly 610-subject first cohort, a separate validation cohort of about 110 different subjects was used. To predict cytomegalovirus infection status, the study combined high-throughput TCR immunosequencing, statistical association of individual TCRs with disease status, and machine learning. To study patterns of TCR occurrence, a later analysis re-analyzed previously published TCR beta repertoires from just over 650 donors and added high-resolution HLA genotyping. In the later analysis, no new phenotypic data were used to find candidate immune exposures; instead, reliance was placed on TCR beta sequences and their occurrence across donors. In an earlier analysis of 500 to 650 of the donors, high-throughput TCR beta sequencing was used to judge whether each TCR beta V gene segment behaved as functional or pseudogenic. Donor age, sex, ethnicity and CMV serostatus were compiled together with the repertoire data. A later genetic analysis took genome-wide SNP genotypes for about 55% of the 666 donors and used that subset as a discovery cohort. Every discovery cohort repertoire had been produced on one sequencing platform. Both class I and class II loci were covered by HLA typing, at four-digit resolution. The number of donors typed differed by locus, with about 629-630 for A, B, C, DRB1 and DQB1, around 560 for DQA1, 600 to 610 for DPA1, and around 450 for DPB1. Several DR-DQ haplotypes were handled as single units for association and clustering, since linkage in the cohort was strong. Among some 410 genotyped donors of the cohort, an average of around 240,000 unique TCR beta nucleotide sequences was sequenced per donor, of which about 19% were non-productive. The study at large found these results: A few of the identified cytomegalovirus-associated TCR beta chains were confirmed in vitro to be specific for cytomegalovirus antigens. In a later analysis, most CMV-associated TCR beta chains were found to appear HLA-restricted, with HLA associations seemingly driven largely by CMV exposure. Linkage disequilibrium might explain the correlated functional status among segregating V segments, but an unknown experimental factor could not be ruled out. Sequencing depth was assumed to be roughly uniform across donors in the presence/absence analyses, though that assumption may not hold. A total of 150 to 200 TCR beta chains were listed by the study as associated with cytomegalovirus. Compared with equally common non-associated chains, HLA-associated TCR beta chains in a later analysis were more clonally expanded and had lower generation probabilities. Cytomegalovirus status was reported to be diagnosed by the classifier with high specificity and sensitivity in both the original and validation cohorts. A further reported finding was that TCR beta sequences accurately predicted the HLA-A and HLA-B alleles for most subjects in the first cohort. Most TCR sequences were seen in very few donors, while some public TCRs were found in many individuals. Assigning TCR associations to individual alleles was difficult when HLA alleles, especially DR and DQ, strongly co-occurred. The earlier analysis of nearly 600 of the donors excluded 15 to 20 rarely observed V segments, including chromosome 9 orphons, because counts were too low. Specific HLA alleles were associated with 15,000 to 20,000 TCR beta sequences at a false discovery rate of 0.05 in a later analysis. HLA typing was unavailable for some donors at each locus, so association tests used only the typed subset. In an earlier analysis of 587 of the donors, most TCR beta V segments appeared in productive rearrangements about 87% or about 30% of the time, broadly matching IMGT annotations. In a later analysis, several top co-occurrence clusters were reported to appear linked to parvovirus B19, influenza, CMV and Epstein-Barr virus. V-gene and J-gene trimming of TCR beta chains was associated with a missense DCLRE1C variant in a later genetic analysis, and the association was replicated in an independent cohort. For the cohort, immune exposure information was limited to CMV serostatus. The authors suggested that the approach could potentially be generalized to other disease states and immunological phenotypes. This cohort had only TCR beta chains sequenced, and the lack of alpha or paired-chain data limited which features could be detected. According to a later genetic analysis, donors in an Asian-associated ancestry cluster had fewer N-insertions in productive TCRs than the approximately 710-donor mean. A cluster of highly shared sequence variants was judged likely to represent a technical artifact of the sequencing pipeline. In a later analysis, the rate of TCR association differed among HLA loci, with DRB1 alleles having the most associated TCRs and HLA-C alleles having the fewest. Some IMGT-functional V segments, including TRBV6-2 and TRBV6-3, could not be told apart with the 87-base-pair reads, so those segments were excluded.

This clone was detected only a few times. The target of this receptor is not known. No much larger clonotype is one base removed from it; base qualities were not supplied. Distinct nucleotide sequences in the sample also encode this CDR3. From cysteine to phenylalanine, the CDR3 is 15 amino acids long. The only DNA kept is the CDR3, 45 bases in frame from the first base. Trimming takes 3 bases off V and 3 bases off J; junction bases not matched to a gene: 4. CDR1 and CDR2 were assigned from the germline V gene (reference sequence) as SEHNR and FQNEAQ. Libraries were prepared through the immunoSEQ multiplex PCR assay. For the multiplex PCR, a mixture combining 60 forward primers for TCR Vbeta segments and 13 reverse primers for TCR Jbeta segments was used. Amplification of the CDR3 region of rearranged TCR beta genes was performed with a multiplex PCR assay on genomic DNA. Amplified TCR beta libraries were sequenced as 87-base-pair reads on the Illumina HiSeq System. As for how the authors treated the data: A later analysis tallied 75 million to 95 million unique TCR beta chains across the 666 repertoires, and about 10 million of those chains were shared by two or more donors. To remove PCR and sequencing errors, raw reads were error-corrected and collapsed into unique sequences using a nearest-neighbor algorithm that merged closely related sequences. CDR3 sequences were aligned to IMGT reference sequences to assign V, D and J gene segments. Each retained sequence needed at least a six-nucleotide match to both a V gene segment and a J gene segment. Rearrangements were called productive when the CDR3 lacked stop codons and stayed in frame with V and J; all others were non-productive. CDR3 was defined according to IMGT convention as the region running from the second conserved V-encoded cysteine to the conserved J-encoded phenylalanine. The earlier analysis of some 540 of the donors excluded any sequence lacking an unambiguous match to a single V gene segment. An earlier analysis of around 600 of the donors classified V segments as functional when productive rearrangements were above 56.7% and as segregating when the standard deviation between donors was above 5%. A statistical classification framework was built to diagnose cytomegalovirus status from the catalog of TCR beta chain sequences. V and J gene assignment, in a later analysis, came from comparing TCR nucleotide sequences with IMGT/GENE-DB human TR gene sequences. The TCRdist pipeline was used in a later analysis to assign CDR3 sequences and most-parsimonious VDJ recombination scenarios. In a later analysis, each TCR beta chain was defined by its CDR3 amino acid sequence together with its V-gene family, and reads without a unique V-gene family were excluded. In a later analysis, approximately 590 highly shared, low-generation-probability nucleotide sequences were removed to address suspected cross-contamination and a sequencing artifact. A later analysis calculated a clonal expansion index for each public chain from normalized within-repertoire ranks of inferred template counts. In a later analysis, generation probabilities were computed using a VDJ recombination model fitted to out-of-frame rearrangements, and the results were checked against IGoR. Hypergeometric tests were used in a later analysis to score TCR-TCR, TCR-HLA and TCR-CMV co-occurrence, with a repertoire-size bias correction applied to the TCR pairs. False discovery rates were estimated in a later analysis by permuting HLA or CMV assignments 20 times. A later analysis grouped co-occurring TCRs with DBSCAN, adding TCRdist sequence similarity when clustering within HLA-allele-positive subsets. Repertoires with fewer than 30,000 or more than 120,000 public chains were left out of co-occurrence clustering, as were roughly five repertoires with anomalous nucleotide sharing. Sourced from immuneACCESS, this table was stored by TCRdb with only in-frame sequences that have V and J called. A share of the clones is absent; for the studies checked, an unresolved V gene accounts for under half, and the remainder has no known explanation. The V and J calls and clone size were taken over from that table, and D and trimming were inferred from the DNA. The sample data list about 55,000 clones, and more than 75% of these were observed just once. Around 1.5% of the sample rests with the top ten.

The cohort comprised 670 or so healthy bone marrow donors. Cohort members were all nominally healthy when sampled, although unrecorded immune exposures were likely present. The donor was CMV seronegative and was included in the group of a few hundred seronegative cohort members. A peripheral blood sample was collected from each donor, and TCR beta sequencing was performed on peripheral blood mononuclear cells. Genomic DNA extraction from the blood cell samples was performed with the Qiagen DNeasy Blood Extraction Kit. The sample consisted of PBMCs. In this chain, TRBV7-9 is recombined with TRBJ1-4, with 7 bases matching TRBD1. The receptor comes from a female donor in good health and CMV-seronegative. The encoded CDR3 is CASSLRDSPNEKLFF. The DNA reads TGTGCCAGCAGCTTGAGGGACAGCCCTAATGAAAAACTGTTTTTT.